The rows below give T cell receptor beta chains drawn from one sample of a study of blood T cell repertoires in COVID-19. This table comes from immunoSEQ multiplex PCR, and its TCRdb copy is limited to in-frame clones, with some not included. The table lists fewer than 300,000 clones, 85% to 90% of them singletons. Sequencing was carried out using peripheral blood. The receptors derive from a human donor in a cohort sampled during active COVID-19. CDR3s include the opening cysteine and the closing phenylalanine or tryptophan. The order of the fields is CDR3 length, J gene, V gene, CDR3 protein.

len: 15; j_gene: TRBJ2-4; v_gene: TRBV24-1; CDR3aa: CATSDRQGALDIQYF
len: 12; j_gene: TRBJ2-7; v_gene: TRBV19; CDR3aa: CASSIPGYEQYF
len: 16; j_gene: TRBJ2-1; v_gene: TRBV7-2; CDR3aa: CASSLSASGTYNEQFF
len: 13; j_gene: TRBJ2-5; v_gene: TRBV28; CDR3aa: CASSLRQSATQYF
len: 14; j_gene: TRBJ2-7; v_gene: TRBV6-5; CDR3aa: CASSYSQGSYEQYF
len: 12; j_gene: TRBJ2-7; v_gene: TRBV18; CDR3aa: CASSGGAYEQYF
len: 14; j_gene: TRBJ1-5; v_gene: TRBV18; CDR3aa: CASSPGANRQPQHF
len: 14; j_gene: TRBJ1-1; v_gene: TRBV19; CDR3aa: CASSIVDRNTEAFF
len: 13; j_gene: TRBJ2-3; v_gene: TRBV29-1; CDR3aa: CSVGQGYTDTQYF
len: 12; j_gene: TRBJ2-7; v_gene: TRBV10-3; CDR3aa: CAISGTSGEQYF
len: 14; j_gene: TRBJ2-5; v_gene: TRBV5-1; CDR3aa: CASSTGVSGETQYF
len: 12; j_gene: TRBJ2-7; v_gene: TRBV6-1; CDR3aa: CASSDPSREQYF
len: 16; j_gene: TRBJ2-1; v_gene: TRBV27; CDR3aa: CASSRLAGGRNNEQFF
len: 15; j_gene: TRBJ2-3; v_gene: TRBV11-2; CDR3aa: CASSKNNPSTDTQYF
len: 14; j_gene: TRBJ2-7; v_gene: TRBV5-1; CDR3aa: CASSSEGARYEQYF
len: 16; j_gene: TRBJ2-1; v_gene: TRBV9; CDR3aa: CASSVDVTSGKVEQFF
len: 15; j_gene: TRBJ1-6; v_gene: TRBV5-8; CDR3aa: CASSLATGYNSPLHF
len: 16; j_gene: TRBJ1-6; v_gene: TRBV5-1; CDR3aa: CASSLSGRQTNSPLHF
len: 15; j_gene: TRBJ2-7; v_gene: TRBV5-4; CDR3aa: CASSELAASSYEQYF
len: 14; j_gene: TRBJ1-6; v_gene: TRBV7-8; CDR3aa: CASSTGQGISPLHF
len: 17; j_gene: TRBJ1-6; v_gene: TRBV19; CDR3aa: CASSIRGGRPERSPLHF
len: 14; j_gene: TRBJ2-2; v_gene: TRBV28; CDR3aa: CASSFYSGTGELFF
len: 12; j_gene: TRBJ2-2; v_gene: TRBV25-1; CDR3aa: CASSSPPGELFF
len: 16; j_gene: TRBJ1-3; v_gene: TRBV9; CDR3aa: CASSVTGIPSGNTIYF
len: 13; j_gene: TRBJ1-5; v_gene: TRBV11-2; CDR3aa: CASSNDRDQPQHF
len: 14; j_gene: TRBJ2-1; v_gene: TRBV7-9; CDR3aa: CASSQDSSYNEQFF
len: 13; j_gene: TRBJ2-5; v_gene: TRBV7-2; CDR3aa: CASSLDRVKTQYF
len: 16; j_gene: TRBJ2-2; v_gene: TRBV11-2; CDR3aa: CASSPRVAGRTGELFF
len: 15; j_gene: TRBJ1-2; v_gene: TRBV3-1/TRBV3-2; CDR3aa: CASSQAYGTALGYTF